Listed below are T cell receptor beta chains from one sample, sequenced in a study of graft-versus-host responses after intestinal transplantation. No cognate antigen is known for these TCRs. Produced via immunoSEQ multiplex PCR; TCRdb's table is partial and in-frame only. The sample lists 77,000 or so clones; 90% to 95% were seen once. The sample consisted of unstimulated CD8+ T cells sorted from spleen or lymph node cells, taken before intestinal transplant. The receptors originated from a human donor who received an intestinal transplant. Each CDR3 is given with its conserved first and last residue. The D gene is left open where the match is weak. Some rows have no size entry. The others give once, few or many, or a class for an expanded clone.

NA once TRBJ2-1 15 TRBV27 CASSLQGRGYNEQFF TGTGCCAGCAGTCTCCAGGGCCGTGGCTACAATGAGCAGTTCTTC
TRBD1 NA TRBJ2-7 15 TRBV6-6 CASSYSGTESYEQYF TGTGCCAGCAGTTACTCGGGGACAGAGTCCTACGAGCAGTACTTC
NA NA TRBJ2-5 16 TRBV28 CASSLGDSAYQETQYF TGTGCCAGCAGTTTAGGTGACAGTGCGTACCAAGAGACCCAGTACTTC
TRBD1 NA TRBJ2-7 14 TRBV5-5 CASSADRELDEQYF TGTGCCAGCAGCGCGGACAGGGAATTGGACGAGCAGTACTTC
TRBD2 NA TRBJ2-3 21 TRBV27 CASSLSGPGLAGGYSTDTQYF TGTGCCAGCAGTTTATCCGGTCCGGGACTAGCGGGAGGGTATAGCACAGATACGCAGTATTTT
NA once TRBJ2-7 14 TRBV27 CASHPRDSVYEQYF TGTGCCAGCCACCCCCGGGATTCGGTCTACGAGCAGTACTTC
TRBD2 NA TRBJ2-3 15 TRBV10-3 CAIAGTSAPTDTQYF TGTGCCATCGCTGGGACTAGCGCCCCCACAGATACGCAGTATTTT
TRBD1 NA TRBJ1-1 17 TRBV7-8 CASSTHRTRQGRPEAFF TGTGCCAGCAGCACTCACAGGACAAGACAGGGCCGGCCTGAAGCTTTCTTT
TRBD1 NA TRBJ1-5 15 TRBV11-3 CASSGGTGGVQPQHF TGTGCCAGCAGCGGAGGGACAGGGGGGGTTCAGCCCCAGCATTTT
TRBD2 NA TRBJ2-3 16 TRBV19 CASSIGTSDPTDTQYF TGTGCCAGTAGTATAGGGACTAGCGATCCCACAGATACGCAGTATTTT
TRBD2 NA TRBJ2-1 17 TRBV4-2 CASSQDPTSGRWNEQFF TGTGCCAGCAGCCAAGACCCGACTAGCGGGAGATGGAATGAGCAGTTCTTC
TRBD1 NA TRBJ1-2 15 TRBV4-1 CASSHVDRGNYGYTF TGCGCCAGCAGCCACGTTGACAGGGGGAACTATGGCTACACCTTC
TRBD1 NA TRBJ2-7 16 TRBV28 CASSLVRGQGLNEQYF TGTGCCAGCAGTTTAGTTCGGGGACAGGGATTGAACGAGCAGTACTTC
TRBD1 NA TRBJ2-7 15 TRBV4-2 CASSPTGTGIGEQYF TGTGCCAGCAGCCCGACCGGGACAGGGATTGGCGAGCAGTACTTC
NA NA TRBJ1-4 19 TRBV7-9 CASSLVWGERAATNEKLFF TGTGCCAGCAGCTTAGTATGGGGGGAGAGGGCCGCAACTAATGAAAAACTGTTTTTT
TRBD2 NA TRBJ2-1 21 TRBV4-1 CASSQDGSGLAGHSSYNEQFF TGCGCCAGCAGCCAAGATGGGAGCGGACTAGCGGGTCACAGCTCCTACAATGAGCAGTTCTTC
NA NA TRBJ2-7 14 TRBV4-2 CASSQGEGVYEQYF TGTGCCAGCAGCCAAGGTGAGGGTGTCTACGAGCAGTACTTC
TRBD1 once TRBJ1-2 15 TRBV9 CASSVEGALSYGYTF TGTGCCAGCAGCGTAGAGGGGGCCCTATCTTATGGCTACACCTTC
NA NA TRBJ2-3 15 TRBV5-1 CASSLGENLSDTQYF TGCGCCAGCAGCTTGGGGGAGAACCTGTCAGATACGCAGTATTTT
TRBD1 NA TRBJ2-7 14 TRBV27 CASSPTTGAYEQYF TGTGCCAGCAGTCCAACAACAGGGGCATACGAGCAGTACTTC
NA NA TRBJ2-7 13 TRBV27 CASSLGTSHEQYF TGTGCCAGCAGTTTAGGGACCTCCCACGAGCAGTACTTC